This is a list of T cell receptor beta chains from one sample in a study of cytomegalovirus exposure and HLA in healthy donors. Generated by immunoSEQ multiplex PCR, the TCRdb table keeps only in-frame clones and is missing some. Here the sample spans 200,000 to 250,000 clones, just over 90% being singletons. The specimen sequenced was PBMCs. The receptors originated from a woman younger than 35 in good health and CMV-seronegative. Both conserved end residues are part of each CDR3. A D gene is named only where the DNA matches it firmly. A clone size is listed for some rows: how often the clone was seen (once, few, many), or a class if it is expanded.

CDR3 DNA	CDR3 protein	clone size	V gene	J gene	D gene
TGTGCCAGCAGTAACCAGGGGGCTCAGCCCCAGCATTTT	CASSNQGAQPQHF	few	TRBV25-1	TRBJ1-5	TRBD1
TGTGCCATCCCATTAGGGGGAGGGGGGAGAGGAACCGGGGAGCTGTTTTTT	CAIPLGGGGRGTGELFF	NA	TRBV6-4	TRBJ2-2	NA
TGCAGCGTTGAAGCTCTCGTACAGAACACTGAAGCTTTCTTT	CSVEALVQNTEAFF	NA	TRBV29-1	TRBJ1-1	NA
TGTGCCAGCAGCCGCGCGACCCCGACTAGCGGTCAAGAGACCCAGTACTTC	CASSRATPTSGQETQYF	NA	TRBV11-2	TRBJ2-5	TRBD2
TGTGCCAGCAGCTTGGGGACAGGGGAATACGAGCAGTACTTC	CASSLGTGEYEQYF	NA	TRBV5-6	TRBJ2-7	TRBD1
TGTGCCAGCAGTTTTACAGGGGGCGATATTAGTGAAAAACTGTTTTTT	CASSFTGGDISEKLFF	once	TRBV6-5	TRBJ1-4	TRBD1
TGTGCCAGTAGTGGGAGACAGGAGGCTTCGTTATACAATGAGCAGTTCTTC	CASSGRQEASLYNEQFF	NA	TRBV19	TRBJ2-1	NA
TGTGCCTCCAGGGGGATCTATGGCTACACCTTC	CASRGIYGYTF	NA	TRBV6-5	TRBJ1-2	TRBD1
TGTGCCAGCAGCTTGTCCCCAGGGGGCCAAGAGACCCAGTACTTC	CASSLSPGGQETQYF	NA	TRBV5-4	TRBJ2-5	TRBD1
TGTGCCTGGACCGCACAAAGCTATGGCTACACCTTC	CAWTAQSYGYTF	NA	TRBV30	TRBJ1-2	NA
TGCGCCAGCAGCTATGGGACAGGGGCTCAAGGCTACACCTTC	CASSYGTGAQGYTF	NA	TRBV5-1	TRBJ1-2	TRBD1
TGTGCCAGCAGCAACCCGGCCCCCGGGGATACGCAGTATTTT	CASSNPAPGDTQYF	NA	TRBV6-5	TRBJ2-3	NA
TGTGCCAGCTGTTCGACCGGGGAGCTGTTTTTT	CASCSTGELFF	NA	TRBV7-8	TRBJ2-2	NA
TGTGCCTCGGGAGGGGAAGAGACCCAGTACTTC	CASGGEETQYF	NA	TRBV10-3	TRBJ2-5	TRBD2
TGTGCCTGGAGTGTACTAGCGGGAGGGGTTAGGGAGCTGTTTTTT	CAWSVLAGGVRELFF	NA	TRBV30	TRBJ2-2	TRBD2
TGCAGCTCTTCCAGTAGCGGTCAAGAGACCCAGTACTTC	CSSSSSGQETQYF	NA	TRBV29-1	TRBJ2-5	NA
TGTGCCAGCAGTCCGGTCGGAGCCGTACCTGGAAACACCATATATTTT	CASSPVGAVPGNTIYF	NA	TRBV27	TRBJ1-3	NA
TGTGCCAGCAGGTCCCGGGGGGACAGGCCGGGCGAGCAGTACTTC	CASRSRGDRPGEQYF	few	TRBV7-8	TRBJ2-7	NA
TGTGCCAGCTCACCAGACAGGGGGACAGCTAATGAAAAACTGTTTTTT	CASSPDRGTANEKLFF	NA	TRBV18	TRBJ1-4	TRBD1
TGTGCCAGCGGGCAGGAGGGGCTGATCGATGAGCAGTTCTTC	CASGQEGLIDEQFF	NA	TRBV25-1	TRBJ2-1	NA
TGTGCCAGCAGCCCGGGCCCCGGGAGGGGTCAGCCCCAGCATTTT	CASSPGPGRGQPQHF	NA	TRBV6-1	TRBJ1-5	NA
TGTGCCAGCAGTTTAGTGGGCAGGGGCTACGAGCAGTACTTC	CASSLVGRGYEQYF	NA	TRBV27	TRBJ2-7	NA
TGTGCCAGCAGTTTACCCAGGCACTATGGCTACACCTTC	CASSLPRHYGYTF	NA	TRBV28	TRBJ1-2	NA
TGTGCCTGGAGTCCAGGGGCTGATTACTCCTACGAGCAGTACTTC	CAWSPGADYSYEQYF	NA	TRBV30	TRBJ2-7	NA
TGTGCCAGCAGCGCTCTCCGCGGGGAGACTGAAGCTTTCTTT	CASSALRGETEAFF	NA	TRBV9	TRBJ1-1	NA
TGTGCCAGCAGTTCCGGACAGGGAATGTACACTGAAGCTTTCTTT	CASSSGQGMYTEAFF	NA	TRBV27	TRBJ1-1	TRBD1
TGTGCCAGCAGACCCCCGGGACAGGGATGGGGCTACACCTTC	CASRPPGQGWGYTF	NA	TRBV6-6	TRBJ1-2	TRBD1
TGTGCCAGCAGCCCGCGACTAGCGGAGAGCTCCTACAATGAGCAGTTCTTC	CASSPRLAESSYNEQFF	NA	TRBV5-4	TRBJ2-1	TRBD2
TGTGCCAGCAGCTTGGATTTAGCGGGAGGTCACGAGCAGTACTTC	CASSLDLAGGHEQYF	NA	TRBV5-4	TRBJ2-7	TRBD2
TGTGCCAGCAGCCGGTTCGGGTCTGGAAACACCATATATTTT	CASSRFGSGNTIYF	NA	TRBV7-3	TRBJ1-3	NA
TGTGCCAGCAGCCAAGATGCCAGCGGGTCCTCTGGAAACACCATATATTTT	CASSQDASGSSGNTIYF	NA	TRBV4-2	TRBJ1-3	NA
TGTGCCAGCTCTTACGGGACACCTCCCTACGAGCAGTACTTC	CASSYGTPPYEQYF	NA	TRBV6-6	TRBJ2-7	NA
TGTGCCACCAGCCGGGACAGGCCCTACGAGCAGTACTTC	CATSRDRPYEQYF	NA	TRBV15	TRBJ2-7	TRBD1
TGTGCCACGGGGGAGGGGGGGAGCCGGGAGCTGTTTTTT	CATGEGGSRELFF	NA	TRBV6-1	TRBJ2-2	NA
TGTGCCAGCAGTTTACGGGGACTAGCGGGAGTATTTTGTGAGCAGTTCTTC	CASSLRGLAGVFCEQFF	NA	TRBV28	TRBJ2-1	TRBD2
TGTGCTAGTGGTTTGGCTCGACAGGGGGGGGTTGAGCAGTACTTC	CASGLARQGGVEQYF	NA	TRBV12-5	TRBJ2-7	TRBD1
TGTGCCAGCACCCCAAGGGGACTAGCGGGGCGGGTCCTGACGCAGTATTTT	CASTPRGLAGRVLTQYF	NA	TRBV27	TRBJ2-3	TRBD2
TGTGCCAGCAGAAACAGGGGATCCCACAATGAGCAGTTCTTC	CASRNRGSHNEQFF	once	TRBV6-6	TRBJ2-1	TRBD1
TGTGCCAGCAGTGACAGACACGGGACAGTCACAGATACGCAGTATTTT	CASSDRHGTVTDTQYF	NA	TRBV6-4	TRBJ2-3	TRBD1
TGTGCCAGTTTACCGGGACTAGCGGGAGGTGCCCATCGGACCCAGTACTTC	CASLPGLAGGAHRTQYF	NA	TRBV27	TRBJ2-5	TRBD2
TGTGCCAGTAAACCGACGGGAGGGCTCTATGGCTACACCTTC	CASKPTGGLYGYTF	once	TRBV19	TRBJ1-2	NA